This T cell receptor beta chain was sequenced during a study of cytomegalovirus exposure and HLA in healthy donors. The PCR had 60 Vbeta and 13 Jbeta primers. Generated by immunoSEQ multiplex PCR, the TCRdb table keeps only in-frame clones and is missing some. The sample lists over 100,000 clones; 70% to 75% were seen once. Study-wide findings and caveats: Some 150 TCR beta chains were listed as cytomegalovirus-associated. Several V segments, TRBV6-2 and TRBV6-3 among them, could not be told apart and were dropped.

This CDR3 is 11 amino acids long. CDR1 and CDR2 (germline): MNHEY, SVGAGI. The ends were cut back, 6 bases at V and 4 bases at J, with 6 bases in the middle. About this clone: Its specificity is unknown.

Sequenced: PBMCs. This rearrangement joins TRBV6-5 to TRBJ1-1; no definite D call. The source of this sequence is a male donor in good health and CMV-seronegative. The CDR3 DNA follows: TGTGCCAGCAGCCTCGGCACTGAAGCTTTCTTT. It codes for CASSLGTEAFF.